The clone carrying this T cell receptor (beta chain) was observed a few times. Its target is unknown. Included in the TCR beta cDNA libraries were unique molecular identifiers. TCRdb recomputed calls from the PCR reads with MiXCR, one row per CDR3 protein. The table lists fewer than 700,000 distinct CDR3 sequences, 44% of them singletons. This sample was included in a study of post-analysis software for immune sequencing data. Study-level information: Disease trajectories encompassed relapsing-remitting, secondary progressive and progressive-relapsing multiple sclerosis. Notes on the study in general: When patients were compared with controls, four or five TRBV segments were more frequent, TRBV5-6, TRBV5-1 and TRBV20-1 among them. Among multiple sclerosis patients, normalized Chao1 diversity was significantly below that of controls.

Germline-derived CDR1 and CDR2 are SGDLS and YYNGEE. V was clipped by 8 bases and J by 10 bases; unmatched bases: 14. This CDR3 region has 15 residues. The V gene is TRBV9, the J gene TRBJ2-1, with TRBD2 identical over 11 bases. The sequenced sample was blood. The TCR sequence derives from a girl between 10 and 17 years old with multiple sclerosis. Written as DNA, the CDR3 is TGTGCCAGTGGTGCTAGCGGGGGGCCCGCTAGGGAGCAGTTCTTC. This codes for CASGASGGPAREQFF. Full variable domain (rest looked up from reference TRBV9 and TRBJ2-1): DSGVTQTPKHLITATGQRVTLRCSPRSGDLSVYWYQQSLDQGLQFLIQYYNGEERAKGNILERFSAQQFPDLHSELNLSSLELGDSALYFCASGASGGPAREQFFGPGTRLTVL.